This T cell receptor (beta chain) derives from a study of metastatic and nonmetastatic thyroid tumors. Study information: For malignant and benign thyroid patients, tumor or nodule tissue and blood were the sources whose repertoires were compared. Study-wide points: It was reported that TCR beta diversity was significantly higher in malignant thyroid tumors than benign nodules, in blood and tumor.

Regarding this clone: Antigen: not known. A junction end diverges from the germline sequence, so it may reflect a read error.

The CDR3 contains 15 residues. Germline CDR1 and CDR2: SGHRS and YFSETQ. From the PCR reads, TCRdb re-called clones with MiXCR. Of about 7,000 clones in the sample, about a fifth were seen once. Thyroid surgery had not been preceded by any treatment in any patient. Sequenced input: adjacent normal tissue. The clonotype was recovered from a female donor with papillary thyroid cancer or a benign thyroid nodule (not recorded which). Some clones in this sample may be carry-over from other donors' samples. The J gene is TRBJ2-5, the V gene TRBV5-1; TRBD1 agrees at 8 bases. The CDR3 nucleotides read TGCGCCAGCAGCTTGGGGACAGGGCTAAAAGAGAGCCAGTACTTC. It yields the protein CASSLGTGLKESQYF.